A single sample is the source of the 31 T cell receptor beta chains below, sequenced in a study of graft-versus-host responses after intestinal transplantation. The repertoire was sequenced with immunoSEQ multiplex PCR; TCRdb's copy has only in-frame clones and lacks some. The table shows 23,000 or so clones, with around 95% occurring only once. Sequences were derived from PBMCs, sampled approximately 30 days after intestinal transplant. The source of these receptors is a human patient who received an intestinal transplant, so some T cells may come from the graft donor.

This sequence joins TRBV7-2 and TRBJ2-3, with TRBD2 matching 7 bases. Germline trimming cut 1 base from V and 1 base from J; bases unmatched to any gene: 11. Germline assignment: CDR1 SGHTA and CDR2 FQGNSA. This CDR3 is built from 18 residues. The CDR3 coding sequence is TGTGCCAGCAGCTTAGTCGCCGGGACTAAAGGCCGCACAGATACGCAGTATTTT. This gives the protein CASSLVAGTKGRTDTQYF.

This sequence joins TRBV30 and TRBJ2-7, with D uncertain. The CDR3 extends over 13 amino acids. Trimming took 0 bases from V and 1 from J, leaving 7 bases between them. The germline gives CDR1 GTSNPN, CDR2 SVGIG (reference sequence). The CDR3 reads CAWSVHGSYEQYF. For the CDR3, the DNA is TGTGCCTGGAGTGTACACGGTTCCTACGAGCAGTACTTC.

V gene TRBV27 combines with J gene TRBJ1-5, with TRBD1 identical over 7 bases. The V and J ends lost 4 bases and 5 bases, in that order; junction bases with no gene match: 8. Germline V gives CDR1 MNHEY, CDR2 SMNVEV (reference sequence). This CDR3 spans 15 amino acids. CDR3 nucleotide sequence: TGTGCCAGCAGTTCAATCCGGGACAGCCATCAGCCCCAGCATTTT. It encodes CASSSIRDSHQPQHF.

This clone has only one observation. Here the CDR3 DNA reads TGCGCCAGCAGCCCGCCCCCCCGGGGCCCGTCTGGAAACACCATATATTTT. Protein sequence: CASSPPPRGPSGNTIYF. The rearrangement links TRBV4-1 to TRBJ1-3, with a weak D call TRBD1 (5 bases). From germline, CDR1 is MGHRA and CDR2 YSYEKL. V was cut by 4 bases and J by 1 base, with 17 bases left in between. This CDR3 comprises 17 residues.

The chain couples TRBV6-1 to TRBJ2-1, with D possibly being TRBD2 (5 bases). CDR1 MNHNS and CDR2 SASEGT come from the germline V gene. The V end lost 2 bases, the J end lost 1 base, and 6 bases lay between the germline ends. This CDR3 has 14 amino acids. In DNA form, the CDR3 reads TGTGCCAGCAGTGAACGGGGATCCTACAATGAGCAGTTCTTC. This encodes CASSERGSYNEQFF.

The chain carries TRBV7-6 and TRBJ1-1; weak D call: TRBD1 (6 bases). The germline CDR1 and CDR2 sequences are SGHVS and FNYEAQ. The length of the CDR3 is 13 residues. Trimming cost V 4 bases and J 3 bases, with 9 bases left between them. DNA of the CDR3: TGTGCCAGCAGCTGGGACACTGACACTGAAGCTTTCTTT. Translated, it gives CASSWDTDTEAFF.

The V and J genes are TRBV7-9 and TRBJ1-2, with 7 positions matching TRBD1. Germline V gene sequence: CDR1 SEHNR, CDR2 FQNEAQ (reference sequence). The CDR3 contains 14 residues. With 5 bases clipped from V and 4 bases from J, the junction kept 7 bases outside the gene matches. Here the CDR3 reads CASSPTGQSYGYTF. The CDR3 region has the DNA TGTGCCAGCAGCCCGACAGGGCAAAGCTATGGCTACACCTTC.

The genes are TRBV4-3 and TRBJ2-7; a weak D match, TRBD1 (6 bases). This CDR3 spans 13 amino acids. CDR1 and CDR2 from the germline V gene are LGHNA and YSLEER. Trimming took 4 bases from V and 6 from J, leaving 13 bases between them. As DNA, the CDR3 is TGCGCCAGCAGCCGGGGGCCAGGGGTCGAGCAGTACTTC. It yields the protein CASSRGPGVEQYF.

The sample holds one count of this clone. The V and J genes are TRBV27 and TRBJ2-3; 13 bases map to TRBD2. J lost 1 base, V lost 5 bases, and 3 bases had no gene match. This CDR3 comprises 16 residues. CDR1 is MNHEY and CDR2 is SMNVEV in the germline V gene (reference sequence). The CDR3 bases are TGTGCCAGCAGTCTACTAGCGGGAGGGGGCACAGATACGCAGTATTTT. Translation: CASSLLAGGGTDTQYF.

Note on this clone: Sequence at one end of the junction differs from germline and may be a read error. The gene calls are TRBV27 and TRBJ2-7; tentatively, D is TRBD2 (5 bases). Per germline, CDR1 MNHEY and CDR2 SMNVEV (reference sequence). The CDR3 runs 12 residues. CDR3 in DNA: TGTGCCAGCGGATTACTAGGCCCGGAGCTGTACTTC. It encodes CASGLLGPELYF.

The chain combines TRBV7-8 with TRBJ2-7, with D possibly matching TRBD1 (6 bases). The germline V gene encodes CDR1 SGHVS and CDR2 FQNEAQ. This CDR3 is 15 amino acids long. V gave up 4 bases and J gave up 3 bases, with 16 bases separating them. The CDR3 spells CASSSAGDPDYEQYF. In nucleotides, the CDR3 is TGTGCCAGCAGCTCGGCAGGGGATCCCGACTACGAGCAGTACTTC.

This sequence joins TRBV7-8 and TRBJ2-2; a possible D gene is TRBD1 (6 bases). The V end was cut by 1 base, the J end by 0 bases, with 24 bases between. Germline CDR1 reads SGHVS; CDR2 reads FQNEAQ. This CDR3 spans 21 amino acids. The CDR3 DNA is TGTGCCAGCAGCTTAGTGGGGACACCCAGATGGGTTATCGCGAACACCGGGGAGCTGTTTTTT. Amino acid sequence: CASSLVGTPRWVIANTGELFF. The variable domain in full, with the rest retrieved from reference TRBV7-8 and TRBJ2-2, is GAGVSQSPRYKVAKRGQDVALRCDPISGHVSLFWYQQALGQGPEFLTYFQNEAQLDKSGLPSDRFFAERPEGSVSTLKIQRTQQEDSAVYLCASSLVGTPRWVIANTGELFFGEGSRLTVL.

V is TRBV27 and J is TRBJ1-1; D perhaps matches TRBD1 (5 bases). The CDR3 has 13 amino acids. Germline V gene sequence: CDR1 MNHEY, CDR2 SMNVEV (reference sequence). V was trimmed by 4 bases and J by 1 base, leaving 7 bases between them. The CDR3 nucleotides are TGTGCCAGCAGTTGGGGGAAGAACACTGAAGCTTTCTTT. It codes for CASSWGKNTEAFF.

This chain uses TRBV4-1 with TRBJ1-1; D uncertain. The ends were cut back, 1 base at V and 1 base at J, with 13 bases in the middle. This CDR3 region has 16 residues. Germline lookup yields CDR1 MGHRA and CDR2 YSYEKL. CDR3 nucleotide sequence: TGCGCCAGCAGCCAAGTGGGGAGGGAGGAGAACACTGAAGCTTTCTTT. Translating gives CASSQVGREENTEAFF.

The J gene is TRBJ1-1, the V gene TRBV19, with D tentatively TRBD1 (5 bases). Germline-derived CDR1 and CDR2 are LNHDA and SQIVND (reference sequence). The CDR3 totals 13 residues. V dropped 3 bases and J dropped 6 bases, with 11 bases sitting between them. DNA for the CDR3: TGTGCCAGTAGTATTATAGGGGCGCCTGAAGCTTTCTTT. This codes for CASSIIGAPEAFF. The full variable domain, its missing parts supplied by reference TRBV19 and TRBJ1-1, is DGGITQSPKYLFRKEGQNVTLSCEQNLNHDAMYWYRQDPGQGLRLIYYSQIVNDFQKGDIAEGYSVSREKKESFPLTVTSAQKNPTAFYLCASSIIGAPEAFFGQGTRLTVV.

The chain joins TRBV6-5 to TRBJ1-2, with TRBD1 matching 7 bases. The V gene end was trimmed by 5 bases and the J gene end by 2 bases; junction bases not matched to a gene: 8. Germline CDR1 and CDR2: MNHEY and SVGAGI. This CDR3 region has 15 residues. The CDR3 nucleotides read TGTGCCAGCAGTAGTTTGGGACAGCGAAACTATGGCTACACCTTC. It translates to CASSSLGQRNYGYTF.

The genes are TRBV28 and TRBJ1-5, with D possibly being TRBD1 (5 bases). Trimming removed 6 bases from V and 0 bases from J, with 15 bases in between. CDR1 and CDR2 from the germline V gene are MDHEN and SYDVKM. CDR3 length equals 16 residues. The CDR3 nucleotides are TGTGCCAGCAGCCCCGAGGGGATCGTTAGCAATCAGCCCCAGCATTTT. The encoded protein is CASSPEGIVSNQPQHF. Using reference TRBV28 and TRBJ1-5 for the parts outside the CDR3, the full variable domain is DVKVTQSSRYLVKRTGEKVFLECVQDMDHENMFWYRQDPGLGLRLIYFSYDVKMKEKGDIPEGYSVSREKKERFSLILESASTNQTSMYLCASSPEGIVSNQPQHFGDGTRLSIL.

The V call is TRBV5-1, the J call TRBJ2-1, with D unresolved. The CDR3 has 15 residues. CDR1 and CDR2 from the germline V gene are SGHRS and YFSETQ. Trimming removed 0 bases from V and 0 bases from J, with 7 bases in between. CDR3 coding DNA: TGCGCCAGCAGCTTGGCTATCCACTCCTACAATGAGCAGTTCTTC. As protein: CASSLAIHSYNEQFF.

The genes are TRBV28 and TRBJ2-1; possible D gene TRBD1, 5 bases. This CDR3 has 13 amino acids. Trimming stripped 5 bases from V and 6 bases from J, with 11 bases between. Germline CDR1 is MDHEN and CDR2 is SYDVKM. For the CDR3, the DNA is TGTGCCAGCAGTCAGGGTTCGGGCAATGAGCAGTTCTTC. Protein product: CASSQGSGNEQFF.

V usage is TRBV28 and J usage is TRBJ2-1; D remains ambiguous. This CDR3 spans 14 amino acids. The germline V gene has CDR1 MDHEN and CDR2 SYDVKM. The ends were cut back, 6 bases at V and 7 bases at J, with 16 bases in the middle. The CDR3 DNA reads as TGTGCCAGCAGAGAAACCGTGAGTGGTAATGAGCAGTTCTTC. Its translation: CASRETVSGNEQFF.

J is TRBJ2-1 and V is TRBV5-1; D gene ambiguous. Per germline, CDR1 SGHRS and CDR2 YFSETQ. This CDR3 contains 15 residues. V shed 3 bases and J shed 0 bases, with 10 bases lying between them. CDR3 residues: CASSSILSSYNEQFF. CDR3 nucleotides: TGCGCCAGCAGCTCAATCCTGAGCTCCTACAATGAGCAGTTCTTC.

The rearrangement joins TRBV14 to TRBJ1-5, with TRBD1 as a possible D gene (5 bases). From germline, CDR1 is SGHDN and CDR2 FVKESK. The CDR3 has 15 amino acids. V was shortened by 4 bases and J by 4 bases, with 14 bases between the two germline ends. The CDR3 DNA follows: TGTGCCAGCAGCCCCGGCGGGGCAGGAAATCAGCCCCAGCATTTT. This encodes CASSPGGAGNQPQHF.

The chain links TRBV6-1 to TRBJ1-6, with D tentatively TRBD1 (6 bases). CDR1 MNHNS and CDR2 SASEGT come from the germline V gene. The length of the CDR3 is 14 residues. The ends were cut back, 4 bases at V and 8 bases at J, with 12 bases in the middle. Here the CDR3 DNA reads TGTGCCAGCAGTGTATCAGGGGTGGATTCACCCCTCCACTTT. It specifies CASSVSGVDSPLHF.

The chain combines TRBV30 with TRBJ2-7; the match to TRBD1 covers 10 bases. Losses at the gene ends were 5 bases for V and 0 bases for J; bases not matched to a gene: 4. The length of the CDR3 is 14 residues. CDR1 is GTSNPN, CDR2 SVGIG, per germline (reference sequence). The CDR3 spells CAWGTGELSYEQYF. CDR3 DNA: TGTGCCTGGGGGACAGGGGAACTCTCCTACGAGCAGTACTTC.

The J gene is TRBJ1-4, the V gene TRBV11-2; D is ambiguous. The length of the CDR3 is 16 residues. The germline V gene encodes CDR1 SGHAT and CDR2 FQNNGV. Trimming took 1 base from V and 0 from J, leaving 9 bases between them. CDR3 coding DNA: TGTGCCAGCAGCTTAGTAGAGCGGGCAACTAATGAAAAACTGTTTTTT. This codes for CASSLVERATNEKLFF.

This clone was seen a single time. This chain uses TRBV19 with TRBJ1-2; tentatively, D is TRBD1 (6 bases). The germline V gene has CDR1 LNHDA and CDR2 SQIVND (reference sequence). The CDR3 is 13 amino acids. The V end lost 7 bases, the J end lost 1 base, and 10 bases lay between the germline ends. CDR3 loop: CASKRGGNYGYTF. CDR3 bases: TGTGCCAGTAAGAGAGGGGGTAACTATGGCTACACCTTC. Complete variable domain (other parts from reference TRBV19 and TRBJ1-2): DGGITQSPKYLFRKEGQNVTLSCEQNLNHDAMYWYRQDPGQGLRLIYYSQIVNDFQKGDIAEGYSVSREKKESFPLTVTSAQKNPTAFYLCASKRGGNYGYTFGSGTRLTVV.

The chain is built from TRBV30 and TRBJ1-2, with 7 bases aligning to TRBD1. Germline V gene sequence: CDR1 GTSNPN, CDR2 SVGIG (reference sequence). The CDR3 totals 14 residues. With 0 bases clipped from V and 4 bases from J, the junction kept 5 bases outside the gene matches. DNA for the CDR3: TGTGCCTGGAGTGTATTAAACAGGGGCTATGGCTACACCTTC. The encoded protein is CAWSVLNRGYGYTF.

V is TRBV10-3 and J is TRBJ2-7, with TRBD1 identical over 9 bases. The CDR3 has 14 residues. Trimming cost V 3 bases and J 3 bases; bases outside gene matches: 3. From germline, CDR1 is ENHRY and CDR2 SYGVKD. Written as DNA, the CDR3 is TGTGCCATCAGTGACGAGACAGGGGGCTACGAGCAGTACTTC. It translates to CAISDETGGYEQYF.

The chain links TRBV18 to TRBJ2-7, with D hard to call. Per the germline V gene, CDR1 is KGHSH and CDR2 is LQKENI. V was clipped by 5 bases and J by 1 base, with 6 bases between them. This CDR3 has 12 residues. In DNA form, the CDR3 reads TGTGCCAGCTCATCGGATTCCTACGAGCAGTACTTC. This translates into CASSSDSYEQYF.

The gene calls are TRBV18 and TRBJ2-4; D unclear. The CDR3 runs to 15 residues. Germline V CDR1 and CDR2: KGHSH, LQKENI. With 3 bases removed from V and 0 bases from J, the gap between germline ends came to 9 bases. The CDR3 protein is CASSPEDLAKNIQYF. In nucleotides, the CDR3 is TGTGCCAGCTCACCCGAAGATCTAGCCAAAAACATTCAGTACTTC. The full variable domain, completed using reference TRBV18 and TRBJ2-4, is NAGVMQNPRHLVRRRGQEARLRCSPMKGHSHVYWYRQLPEEGLKFMVYLQKENIIDESGMPKERFSAEFPKEGPSILRIQQVVRGDSAAYFCASSPEDLAKNIQYFGAGTRLSVL.

The rearrangement uses TRBV29-1 and TRBJ1-2; D is ambiguous. Germline V lookup: CDR1 SQVTM, CDR2 ANQGSEA. CDR3 length equals 14 residues. V was cut by 3 bases and J by 2 bases, with 13 bases left in between. In DNA, the CDR3 is TGCAGCGTTGAGCTGCCCGGGGTCAACTATGGCTACACCTTC. Amino acids: CSVELPGVNYGYTF.